These 32 T cell receptor beta chains came from one sample sequenced in a study of control samples from healthy donors and cancer patients. Method: immunoSEQ multiplex PCR; TCRdb's copy keeps in-frame clones and lacks some. The sample lists some 87,000 clones; around 83% were seen once. The sample comprised PBMCs. Receptors were obtained from a man in his sixties with head and neck cancer.

J is TRBJ1-2 and V is TRBV5-6; no firm D call. Trimming stripped 0 bases from V and 4 bases from J, with 10 bases between. In germline, CDR1 is SGHDT, CDR2 YYEEEE. This CDR3 is built from 14 residues. DNA of the CDR3: TGTGCCAGCAGCTTGGCCTCTCAGCTCTATGGCTACACCTTC. Protein product: CASSLASQLYGYTF.

The chain uses TRBV2 and TRBJ2-5; D possibly corresponds to TRBD2 (5 bases). The CDR3 is 14 amino acids. Germline loops: CDR1 SNHLY, CDR2 FYNNEI. With 3 bases removed from V and 5 bases from J, the gap between germline ends came to 13 bases. The chain's CDR3 is CASSDLFGVETQYF. In nucleotides, the CDR3 is TGTGCCAGCAGTGACCTCTTCGGGGTTGAGACCCAGTACTTC. The full variable domain, in which reference TRBV2 and TRBJ2-5 provide the parts outside the CDR3, is EPEVTQTPSHQVTQMGQEVILRCVPISNHLYFYWYRQILGQKVEFLVSFYNNEISEKSEIFDDQFSVERPDGSNFTLKIRSTKLEDSAMYFCASSDLFGVETQYFGPGTRLLVL.

The genes are TRBV7-8 and TRBJ2-1; TRBD2 matches 15 bases. V lost 0 bases to trimming and J lost 2 bases; unmatched junction nucleotides: 11. There are 21 residues in the CDR3. The germline V gene encodes CDR1 SGHVS and CDR2 FQNEAQ. The DNA for the CDR3 is TGTGCCAGCAGCTTAGCGCGTGTGGGACTAGCGGGAGGAATGGCCTACAATGAGCAGTTCTTC. It is translated as CASSLARVGLAGGMAYNEQFF.

The gene calls are TRBV5-1 and TRBJ2-1, with 7 bases that match TRBD2. This CDR3 contains 15 residues. V trimming: 1 base; J trimming: 4 bases; junction bases outside the gene matches: 5. Germline CDR1 SGHRS, CDR2 YFSETQ. CDR3 in DNA: TGCGCCAGCAGCTTGCGAGGCGGGGGATACAATGAGCAGTTCTTC. This gives the protein CASSLRGGGYNEQFF. The full variable domain, with the rest looked up from reference TRBV5-1 and TRBJ2-1, is KAGVTQTPRYLIKTRGQQVTLSCSPISGHRSVSWYQQTPGQGLQFLFEYFSETQRNKGNFPGRFSGRQFSNSRSEMNVSTLELGDSALYLCASSLRGGGYNEQFFGPGTRLTVL.

This chain connects TRBV7-2 to TRBJ2-7, with TRBD1 identical over 8 bases. The CDR3 is 13 amino acids. CDR1 and CDR2 (germline): SGHTA, FQGNSA. V was pared by 5 bases and J by 6 bases, with 6 bases of the junction left unmatched. The CDR3 DNA is TGTGCCAGCAGCCCTGGACAGGGAGGCGAGCAGTACTTC. It encodes CASSPGQGGEQYF.

The chain combines TRBV6-1 with TRBJ2-3; no reliable D call. V lost 3 bases and J 6 bases, leaving 16 bases between the germline ends. The germline gives CDR1 MNHNS, CDR2 SASEGT. CDR3 size: 15 residues. The CDR3 coding sequence is TGTGCCAGCAGTGACCAAGGGTTCCTTGGGGATACGCAGTATTTT. Translating it yields CASSDQGFLGDTQYF.

This clone occurred many times. The chain links TRBV28 to TRBJ2-4, with D perhaps matching TRBD1 or TRBD2 (7 bases each). This CDR3 spans 13 amino acids. Germline V gene sequence: CDR1 MDHEN, CDR2 SYDVKM. V was trimmed by 1 base and J by 8 bases, leaving 9 bases between them. Here the CDR3 DNA reads TGTGCCAGCAGTTTATCAGGGGGGGACATTCAGTACTTC. This sequence encodes CASSLSGGDIQYF.

The chain has TRBV4-1 and TRBJ2-1, with 8 bases that match TRBD1. The CDR3 has 16 residues. Germline V gene sequence: CDR1 MGHRA, CDR2 YSYEKL. Trimming removed 4 bases from V and 5 bases from J; junction bases left unmatched: 10. The CDR3 region is CASSPGQGGWHNEQFF. The CDR3 DNA follows: TGCGCCAGCAGCCCCGGACAGGGCGGGTGGCACAATGAGCAGTTCTTC.

The chain combines TRBV12-3 or TRBV12-4 with TRBJ2-7, with D perhaps matching TRBD2 (6 bases). V lost 6 bases and J 6 bases, leaving 12 bases between the germline ends. This CDR3 comprises 12 residues. The CDR3 nucleotides read TGTGCCAGCAGCCACCCGCGGGGCGAGCAGTACTTC. Encoded protein: CASSHPRGEQYF.

The chain uses TRBV24-1 and TRBJ2-5; 10 bases align to TRBD2. The CDR3 is 15 amino acids. CDR1 KGHDR and CDR2 SFDVKD come from the germline V gene. The V and J ends lost 3 bases and 1 base, in that order; junction bases with no gene match: 1. The CDR3 DNA follows: TGTGCCACCAGTGATCCTAGCGGGAGCCAAGAGACCCAGTACTTC. Protein: CATSDPSGSQETQYF.

This clone came up a few times. CDR3 coding DNA: TGCGCCAGCAGCCTTTCTGTGGTGGAGAACACTGAAGCTTTCTTT. Translating it yields CASSLSVVENTEAFF. This chain joins TRBV5-1 and TRBJ1-1, with D unclear. The CDR3 sequence is 15 residues long. CDR1 SGHRS and CDR2 YFSETQ come from the germline V gene. Trimming took 4 bases from V and 1 from J, leaving 14 bases between them.

The chain is built from TRBV6-5 and TRBJ2-5; D ambiguous. The CDR3 spans 13 residues. The V end was cut by 7 bases, the J end by 1 base, with 10 bases between. Germline V gene data show CDR1 as MNHEY and CDR2 as SVGAGI. Here the CDR3 reads CASTWALQETQYF. CDR3 DNA sequence: TGTGCCAGCACCTGGGCCCTCCAAGAGACCCAGTACTTC.

The chain carries TRBV9 and TRBJ1-1; TRBD1 matches at 9 bases. CDR3 length equals 15 residues. V lost 4 bases and J lost 4; bases outside the gene matches: 8. Germline CDR1 and CDR2: SGDLS and YYNGEE. The DNA for the CDR3 is TGTGCCAGCAGCCCCCGGGGGACAGGGCCCACTGAAGCTTTCTTT. This sequence encodes CASSPRGTGPTEAFF. The full variable domain, completed using reference TRBV9 and TRBJ1-1, is DSGVTQTPKHLITATGQRVTLRCSPRSGDLSVYWYQQSLDQGLQFLIQYYNGEERAKGNILERFSAQQFPDLHSELNLSSLELGDSALYFCASSPRGTGPTEAFFGQGTRLTVV.

This chain joins TRBV13 and TRBJ2-3; 7 bases agree with TRBD1. J gave up 3 bases and V 2 bases, and 5 bases lay outside the gene matches. Germline CDR1 and CDR2: PRHDT and FYEKMQ (reference sequence). The CDR3 totals 15 residues. DNA of the CDR3: TGTGCCAGCAGCTTAACAGGGGTCCGGACAGATACGCAGTATTTT. Translating it yields CASSLTGVRTDTQYF.

The chain recombines TRBV12-3 or TRBV12-4 with TRBJ1-2, with D uncertain. This CDR3 has 12 residues. V lost 6 bases and J 3 bases, leaving 8 bases between the germline ends. This chain's CDR3 is CASSDPYYGYTF. The CDR3 DNA sequence: TGTGCCAGCAGCGACCCTTACTATGGCTACACCTTC.

The V gene is TRBV18, the J gene TRBJ2-1; 7 positions agree with TRBD2. Per the germline V gene, CDR1 is KGHSH and CDR2 is LQKENI. This CDR3 is 14 amino acids long. After removal of 0 bases from V and 11 bases from J, the junction contained 7 bases not matched to a gene. The CDR3: CASSPPVAGAKQFF. The CDR3 DNA reads as TGTGCCAGCTCACCACCGGTCGCGGGAGCAAAGCAGTTCTTC.

The rearrangement links TRBV19 to TRBJ2-7; TRBD1 or TRBD2 may be the D gene (5 bases each). Trimming pared 7 bases from V and 6 bases from J, leaving 19 bases between. Germline CDR1 is LNHDA and CDR2 is SQIVND (reference sequence). The CDR3 is 14 amino acids. The DNA for the CDR3 is TGTGCCAGTACCCCCAGGGTGGAGGTCAGCGAGCAGTACTTC. Amino acids: CASTPRVEVSEQYF.

The J gene is TRBJ1-2, the V gene TRBV10-2; 8 bases align to TRBD1. Germline CDR1 reads WSHSY; CDR2 reads SAAADI. J lost 9 bases, V lost 7 bases, and 13 bases had no gene match. CDR3 length: 14 residues. The DNA of the CDR3 is TGCGCCAGCACCGAGACAGGGGTAGGGCGAAGCTACACCTTC. Residues: CASTETGVGRSYTF.

The genes are TRBV9 and TRBJ1-3, with no clear D. The germline V and J ends were trimmed by 2 bases and 0 bases, with 12 bases remaining between them. The CDR3 is 16 amino acids. Germline V lookup: CDR1 SGDLS, CDR2 YYNGEE. The DNA for the CDR3 is TGTGCCAGCAGCGTTAAGGCAGCCGGCTCTGGAAACACCATATATTTT. Protein sequence: CASSVKAAGSGNTIYF.

This clone appeared a few times. The gene calls are TRBV29-1 and TRBJ1-5; D is unresolved. V was shortened by 6 bases and J by 3 bases, with 12 bases between the two germline ends. From germline, CDR1 is SQVTM and CDR2 ANQGSEA. CDR3 length equals 13 residues. The DNA for the CDR3 is TGCAGCGTCCTCACAGCGTTCAATCAGCCCCAGCATTTT. Translation: CSVLTAFNQPQHF.

The rearrangement joins TRBV3-1 (or the pseudogene TRBV3-2) to TRBJ2-4; D remains ambiguous. Trimming took off 2 bases at V and 0 bases at J, with 8 bases between the two ends. The CDR3 totals 15 residues. Germline V gene data show CDR1 as LGHDT and CDR2 as YNNKEL (reference sequence). CDR3 in amino acids: CASSQQASAKNIQYF. The CDR3 region has the DNA TGTGCCAGCAGCCAACAGGCCTCAGCCAAAAACATTCAGTACTTC.

The rearrangement links TRBV3-1 (or the pseudogene TRBV3-2) to TRBJ2-7, with 7 bases fitting TRBD2. The CDR3 extends over 16 amino acids. The germline V gene has CDR1 LGHDT and CDR2 YNNKEL (reference sequence). V trimming: 0 bases; J trimming: 2 bases; junction bases outside the gene matches: 7. CDR3: CASSQDAGVLTYEQYF. Here the CDR3 DNA reads TGTGCCAGCAGCCAAGATGCGGGGGTTTTAACCTACGAGCAGTACTTC.

The CDR3 DNA sequence: TGTGCCACCAGCAGAGATCCCCCCGGCAGGGACGAGACCCAGTACTTC. This codes for CATSRDPPGRDETQYF. The chain joins TRBV15 to TRBJ2-5, with D perhaps matching TRBD1 or TRBD2 (5 bases each). The V gene lost 0 bases and the J gene lost 5 bases, with 16 bases spanning the gap. Germline CDR1 reads LNHNV; CDR2 reads YYDKDF (reference sequence). CDR3 length: 16 residues.

This rearrangement joins TRBV5-6 to TRBJ1-2; 8 positions agree with TRBD1. The CDR3 loop spans 16 amino acids. Trimming cost V 6 bases and J 4 bases; bases outside gene matches: 14. The germline V gene encodes CDR1 SGHDT and CDR2 YYEEEE. CDR3 coding DNA: TGTGCCAGCACCTTCCCGCTAGGACAGGGCCTCTATGGCTACACCTTC. Protein sequence: CASTFPLGQGLYGYTF.

V is TRBV10-3 and J is TRBJ2-7, with D possibly TRBD2 on 5 matching bases. CDR3 length: 14 residues. V gave up 7 bases and J gave up 0 bases, with 13 bases separating them. The germline gives CDR1 ENHRY, CDR2 SYGVKD. This chain's CDR3 is CAINSALSSYEQYF. The CDR3 DNA reads TGTGCCATCAATAGCGCCTTAAGCTCCTACGAGCAGTACTTC.

The rearrangement joins TRBV7-9 to TRBJ2-1; D might be TRBD2 (5 bases). The CDR3 has 15 residues. V lost 3 bases to trimming and J lost 2 bases, with 11 bases between them. The V gene's germline CDR1 is SEHNR and CDR2 FQNEAQ (reference sequence). DNA of the CDR3: TGTGCCAGCAGCTTCCCAATCGGGGCCTACAATGAGCAGTTCTTC. It yields the protein CASSFPIGAYNEQFF.

The chain employs TRBV5-4 and TRBJ1-2, with D perhaps TRBD1 (5 bases). Deletions cut 4 bases from V and 8 bases from J, with 18 bases between. Germline loops: CDR1 SGHNT, CDR2 YYREEE (reference sequence). This CDR3 has 14 amino acids. The CDR3 spells CASSPGPQPAGYTF. Here the CDR3 DNA reads TGTGCCAGCAGCCCGGGGCCTCAACCTGCGGGCTACACCTTC.

V and J are TRBV7-2 and TRBJ2-3; maybe TRBD2 (6 bases). The CDR3 runs to 18 residues. Germline CDR1 reads SGHTA; CDR2 reads FQGNSA. V was clipped by 5 bases and J by 6 bases, with 27 bases between them. The CDR3 DNA reads TGTGCCAGCAGCCGGCTAGCGTCCGTCGCATACCGCAGGGATACGCAGTATTTT. Amino acid sequence: CASSRLASVAYRRDTQYF. Looking up the rest from reference TRBV7-2 and TRBJ2-3 gives the full variable domain: GAGVSQSPSNKVTEKGKDVELRCDPISGHTALYWYRQSLGQGLEFLIYFQGNSAPDKSGLPSDRFSAERTGGSVSTLTIQRTQQEDSAVYLCASSRLASVAYRRDTQYFGPGTRLTVL.

The table lists this clone with a few counts. This rearrangement joins TRBV18 to TRBJ2-6; tentative D call: TRBD1 (5 bases). The CDR3 length is 19 residues. Germline CDR1 KGHSH, CDR2 LQKENI. The V and J ends lost 2 bases and 3 bases respectively, with 20 bases between them. In nucleotides, the CDR3 is TGTGCCAGCTCACCAAATCGGGTGACTCAGGGCTTTGGGGCCAACGTCCTGACTTTC. Protein product: CASSPNRVTQGFGANVLTF. The complete variable domain, with remaining parts taken from reference TRBV18 and TRBJ2-6, reads NAGVMQNPRHLVRRRGQEARLRCSPMKGHSHVYWYRQLPEEGLKFMVYLQKENIIDESGMPKERFSAEFPKEGPSILRIQQVVRGDSAAYFCASSPNRVTQGFGANVLTFGAGSRLTVL.

This rearrangement joins TRBV27 to TRBJ1-4, with D unresolved. Trimming removed 5 bases at V and 7 bases at J, with 8 bases between. This CDR3 has 12 amino acids. CDR1 is MNHEY, CDR2 SMNVEV, per germline (reference sequence). In DNA form, the CDR3 reads TGTGCCAGCAGTACCGGGATTGAAAAACTGTTTTTT. It translates to CASSTGIEKLFF.

The rearrangement joins TRBV12-3 or TRBV12-4 to TRBJ1-1; unclear D gene. The CDR3 has 12 amino acids. V lost 8 bases, J lost 5 bases, and 12 bases lay in between. The CDR3 DNA sequence: TGTGCCAGCCTCTCACGGGCGACTGAAGCTTTCTTT. This translates into CASLSRATEAFF.

CDR3 DNA sequence: TGCGCCAGCAGGAGGTCAGGGGGGGGCAATCAGCCCCAGCATTTT. This encodes CASRRSGGGNQPQHF. This chain uses TRBV10-2 with TRBJ1-5; TRBD1 matches 7 bases. Germline CDR1 and CDR2: WSHSY and SAAADI. Unmatched junction bases numbered 7, after V lost 6 bases and J lost 2 bases. There are 15 residues in the CDR3.